The 10 T cell receptor beta chains presented below share a single source sample, sequenced in a study of T cell responses to AZD1222 COVID-19 vaccine. Profiling relied on immunoSEQ multiplex PCR, and the TCRdb table lists in-frame clones only, not all of them. The sample holds some 180,000 clones; approximately 90% are singletons and the top ten take less than 2%. The specimen comprised peripheral blood, sampled 28 days after the second AZD1222 dose. Every receptor here comes from an adult who received the AZD1222 COVID-19 vaccine.

J is TRBJ2-5 and V is TRBV5-8; perhaps D is TRBD1 or TRBD2 (5 bases each). CDR1 and CDR2 (germline): SGHTS, YDEGEE. This CDR3 has 17 residues. V lost 2 bases and J lost 1, with 18 bases in between. The DNA for the CDR3 is TGTGCCAGCAGCTTACATTGGGGGTCGAGTCCCCAAGAGACCCAGTACTTC. Translated: CASSLHWGSSPQETQYF.

The rearrangement uses TRBV15 and TRBJ2-7; D gene ambiguous. The germline V gene has CDR1 LNHNV and CDR2 YYDKDF (reference sequence). This CDR3 spans 14 amino acids. The germline V and J ends were trimmed by 1 base and 2 bases, with 9 bases remaining between them. The CDR3 DNA is TGTGCCACCAGCAGAGCAATATCCCCCTACGAGCAGTACTTC. As protein: CATSRAISPYEQYF. Looking up the rest from reference TRBV15 and TRBJ2-7 gives the full variable domain: DAMVIQNPRYQVTQFGKPVTLSCSQTLNHNVMYWYQQKSSQAPKLLFHYYDKDFNNEADTPDNFQSRRPNTSFCFLDIRSPGLGDTAMYLCATSRAISPYEQYFGPGTRLTVT.

This chain joins TRBV5-8 and TRBJ1-5; a weak D match, TRBD1 (5 bases). With 1 base removed from V and 1 base from J, the gap between germline ends came to 15 bases. The CDR3 runs 17 residues. Germline CDR1 is SGHTS and CDR2 is YDEGEE. CDR3: CASSLFRGTESNQPQHF. Written as DNA, the CDR3 is TGTGCCAGCAGCTTGTTTAGGGGTACGGAAAGCAATCAGCCCCAGCATTTT. Together with reference TRBV5-8 and TRBJ1-5, the CDR3 gives the full variable domain: EAGVTQSPTHLIKTRGQQATLRCSPISGHTSVYWYQQALGLGLQFLLWYDEGEERNRGNFPPRFSGRQFPNYSSELNVNALELEDSALYLCASSLFRGTESNQPQHFGDGTRLSIL.

The V and J genes are TRBV7-2 and TRBJ1-2; 7 bases agree with TRBD1. The CDR3 has 14 residues. CDR1 SGHTA and CDR2 FQGNSA come from the germline V gene. V lost 6 bases, J lost 3 bases, and 7 bases stayed unmatched. CDR3 amino acids: CASSLGQSYYGYTF. The CDR3 bases are TGTGCCAGCAGTTTGGGACAGTCATACTATGGCTACACCTTC.

This chain joins TRBV5-1 and TRBJ2-7; no clear D. The germline gives CDR1 SGHRS, CDR2 YFSETQ. This CDR3 is 15 amino acids long. Trimming left V 7 bases short and J 0 bases short, with 17 bases between. The CDR3, as DNA: TGCGCCAGCCGAGAAGGCTCGATATCCTCCTACGAGCAGTACTTC. Amino acids: CASREGSISSYEQYF.

The chain uses TRBV5-4 and TRBJ2-2, with D possibly matching TRBD1 (5 bases). V lost 2 bases, J lost 2 bases, and 10 bases lay in between. CDR3 length equals 15 residues. Germline V gene lookup returns CDR1 SGHNT and CDR2 YYREEE (reference sequence). The CDR3 protein is CASSFGRVNTGELFF. The DNA of the CDR3 is TGTGCCAGCAGCTTCGGCAGGGTAAACACCGGGGAGCTGTTTTTT.

Written as DNA, the CDR3 is TGTGCCAGCAGCTTATCTAGCGGAACTGAGCAGTTCTTC. It is translated as CASSLSSGTEQFF. The chain carries TRBV7-9 and TRBJ2-1, with 7 positions matching TRBD2. Per the germline V gene, CDR1 is SEHNR and CDR2 is FQNEAQ (reference sequence). V shed 2 bases, J shed 9 bases, and the junction held 4 bases outside the gene matches. The CDR3 sequence is 13 residues long.

This chain connects TRBV15 to TRBJ2-3, with D hard to call. Germline loops: CDR1 LNHNV, CDR2 YYDKDF (reference sequence). The CDR3 runs to 14 residues. V lost 1 base to trimming and J lost 2 bases, with 7 bases between them. The CDR3 spells CATSRGSYTDTQYF. The CDR3 DNA sequence: TGTGCCACCAGCAGAGGATCTTACACAGATACGCAGTATTTT.

DNA for the CDR3: TGTGCCAGCAGTTTATTTATGGGGGGAGGTGAAAAACTGTTTTTT. Translation gives CASSLFMGGGEKLFF. The J gene is TRBJ1-4, the V gene TRBV27; D might be TRBD1 (5 bases). V gave up 1 base and J gave up 7 bases, with 13 bases separating them. Per the germline V gene, CDR1 is MNHEY and CDR2 is SMNVEV (reference sequence). The CDR3 covers 15 residues.

The chain is built from TRBV5-6 and TRBJ1-1, with unresolved D. Trimming left V 3 bases short and J 0 bases short, with 6 bases between. From germline, CDR1 is SGHDT and CDR2 YYEEEE. This CDR3 has 13 residues. CDR3 DNA sequence: TGTGCCAGCAGCTCCCGGATGAACACTGAAGCTTTCTTT. It yields the protein CASSSRMNTEAFF.